This section outlines one TCR beta chain sequence together with its context. With 5 bases clipped from V and 5 bases from J, the junction kept 5 bases outside the gene matches. The CDR3 is made up of 15 amino acids. Germline CDR1 reads SGHNT; CDR2 reads YENEEA. This sample was taken from a study of blood T cell repertoires in COVID-19. The assay was immunoSEQ multiplex PCR, and TCRdb's table has in-frame clones only and misses some. The sample records more than 95,000 clones, more than 75% being singletons. The clonotype comes from a middle-aged man with acute or convalescent COVID-19. The chain carries TRBV11-3 and TRBJ2-1, with TRBD1 matching over 11 bases. Sequenced input: peripheral blood. CDR3 nucleotides: TGTGCCAGCAGCCTGGGACAGGGGGGGGACAATGAGCAGTTCTTC. As protein: CASSLGQGGDNEQFF.